This T cell receptor (beta chain) is drawn from a study of regulatory T cells. General study findings and limits: Hydrophobic residues at CDR3 positions 6 and 7 were enriched in conventional CD4+ T cells of CD3G-deficient patients.

A couple of CD3G-deficient patients had more severe autoimmunity; all had some. Patients aged 2 to 39 years had fewer naive T cells. From germline, CDR1 is KGHSH and CDR2 LQKENI. There are 16 residues in the CDR3. Trimming removed 1 base from V and 2 bases from J; junction bases left unmatched: 2. This clone was detected once. What it binds is unknown. Amplification used 52 TRBV primers and 13 TRBJ primers. TCRdb keeps only in-frame clones here, not all; method: immunoSEQ multiplex PCR. The profile shows 25,000 to 30,000 clones, 92% of them singletons. The clonotype was recovered from a young adult with CD3G deficiency. Specimen: conventional CD4+ T cells sorted from blood. The rearrangement joins TRBV18 to TRBJ2-3; 11 positions match TRBD2. In DNA, the CDR3 is TGTGCCAGCTCACCACTTAGCGGGGGGGCCACAGATACGCAGTATTTT. The encoded protein is CASSPLSGGATDTQYF.